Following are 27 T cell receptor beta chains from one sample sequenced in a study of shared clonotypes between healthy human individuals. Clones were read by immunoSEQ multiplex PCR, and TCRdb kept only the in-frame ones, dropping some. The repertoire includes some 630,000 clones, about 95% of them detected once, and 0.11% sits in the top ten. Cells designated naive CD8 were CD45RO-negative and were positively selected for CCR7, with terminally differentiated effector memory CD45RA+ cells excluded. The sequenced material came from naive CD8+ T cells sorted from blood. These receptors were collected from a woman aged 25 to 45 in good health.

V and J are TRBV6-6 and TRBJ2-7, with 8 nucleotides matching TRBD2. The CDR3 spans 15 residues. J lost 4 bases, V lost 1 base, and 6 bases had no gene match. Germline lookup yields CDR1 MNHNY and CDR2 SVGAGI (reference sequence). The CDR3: CASSYFQRGTYEQYF. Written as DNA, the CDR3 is TGTGCCAGCAGTTACTTCCAGCGGGGGACTTACGAGCAGTACTTC.

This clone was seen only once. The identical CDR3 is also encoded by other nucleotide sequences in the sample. The CDR3 DNA sequence: TGTGCCAGCAGCTTAAGCGGCAGGAGCTCCTACAATGAGCAGTTCTTC. Its protein product is CASSLSGRSSYNEQFF. The genes are TRBV7-9 and TRBJ2-1; perhaps TRBD2 as D (5 bases). Trimming removed 2 bases at V and 0 bases at J, with 11 bases between. This CDR3 contains 16 residues. Germline CDR1 and CDR2: SEHNR and FQNEAQ (reference sequence).

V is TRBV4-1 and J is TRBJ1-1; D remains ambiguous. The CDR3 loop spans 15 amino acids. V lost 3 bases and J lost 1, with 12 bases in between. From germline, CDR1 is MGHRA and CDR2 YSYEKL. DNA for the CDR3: TGCGCCAGCAGCCACACCTCGGGCCGGAACACTGAAGCTTTCTTT. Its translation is CASSHTSGRNTEAFF.

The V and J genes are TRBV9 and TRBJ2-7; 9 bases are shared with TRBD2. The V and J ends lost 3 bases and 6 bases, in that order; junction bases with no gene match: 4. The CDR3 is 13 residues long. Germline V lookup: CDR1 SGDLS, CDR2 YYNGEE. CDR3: CASSEKLAGEQYF. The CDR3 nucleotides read TGTGCCAGCAGCGAAAAACTAGCGGGCGAGCAGTACTTC.

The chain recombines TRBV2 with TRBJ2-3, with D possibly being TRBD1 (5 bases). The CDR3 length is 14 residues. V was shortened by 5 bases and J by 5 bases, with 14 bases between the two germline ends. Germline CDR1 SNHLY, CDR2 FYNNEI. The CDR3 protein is CASSQGRAQDTQYF. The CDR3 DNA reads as TGTGCCAGCAGTCAGGGCAGAGCGCAAGATACGCAGTATTTT.

CDR3 region: CASSDDRSNDYYEQYF. The CDR3 DNA follows: TGTGCCAGCAGTGACGACAGGAGCAACGACTACTACGAGCAGTACTTC. The chain recombines TRBV28 with TRBJ2-7, with D maybe TRBD1 (6 bases). The CDR3 contains 16 residues. Trimming removed 5 bases at V and 3 bases at J, with 20 bases between. The germline gives CDR1 MDHEN, CDR2 SYDVKM. Looking up the rest from reference TRBV28 and TRBJ2-7 gives the full variable domain: DVKVTQSSRYLVKRTGEKVFLECVQDMDHENMFWYRQDPGLGLRLIYFSYDVKMKEKGDIPEGYSVSREKKERFSLILESASTNQTSMYLCASSDDRSNDYYEQYFGPGTRLTVT.

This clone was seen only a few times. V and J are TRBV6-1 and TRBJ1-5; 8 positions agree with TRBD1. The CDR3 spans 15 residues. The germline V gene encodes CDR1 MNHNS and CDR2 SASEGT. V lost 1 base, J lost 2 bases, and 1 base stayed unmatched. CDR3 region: CASSEVQGGNQPQHF. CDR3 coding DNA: TGTGCCAGCAGTGAAGTACAGGGGGGCAATCAGCCCCAGCATTTT.

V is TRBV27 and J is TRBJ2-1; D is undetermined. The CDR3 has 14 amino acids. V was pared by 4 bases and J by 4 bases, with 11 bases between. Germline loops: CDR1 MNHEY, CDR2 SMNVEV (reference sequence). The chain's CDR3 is CASSSRGSYNEQFF. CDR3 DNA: TGTGCCAGCAGTTCCCGTGGCAGTTACAATGAGCAGTTCTTC.

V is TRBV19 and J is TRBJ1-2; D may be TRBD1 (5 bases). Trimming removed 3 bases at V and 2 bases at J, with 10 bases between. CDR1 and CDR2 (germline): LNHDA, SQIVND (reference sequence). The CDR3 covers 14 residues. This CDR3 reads CASSMGLLNYGYTF. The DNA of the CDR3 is TGTGCCAGTAGTATGGGACTGCTCAACTATGGCTACACCTTC.

CDR3 sequence: CSVLSDYGYTF. The CDR3 nucleotides are TGCAGCGTTTTGTCTGACTATGGCTACACCTTC. The chain employs TRBV29-1 and TRBJ1-2, with D uncertain. CDR1 and CDR2 from the germline V gene are SQVTM and ANQGSEA. V lost 5 bases to trimming and J lost 3 bases, with 7 bases between them. The CDR3 has 11 residues.

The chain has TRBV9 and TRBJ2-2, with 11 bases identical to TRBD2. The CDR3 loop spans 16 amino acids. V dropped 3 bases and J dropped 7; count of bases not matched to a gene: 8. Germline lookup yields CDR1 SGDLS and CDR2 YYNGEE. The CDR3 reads CASSGTSGSGIGELFF. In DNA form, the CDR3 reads TGTGCCAGCAGCGGCACTAGCGGGAGTGGTATCGGGGAGCTGTTTTTT.

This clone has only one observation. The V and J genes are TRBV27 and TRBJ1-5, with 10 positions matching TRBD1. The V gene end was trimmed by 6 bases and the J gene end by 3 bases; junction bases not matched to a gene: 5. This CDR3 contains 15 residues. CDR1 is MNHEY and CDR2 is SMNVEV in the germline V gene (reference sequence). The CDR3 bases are TGTGCCAGCAGGGCTGGGACAGGGGTCAATCAGCCCCAGCATTTT. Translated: CASRAGTGVNQPQHF.

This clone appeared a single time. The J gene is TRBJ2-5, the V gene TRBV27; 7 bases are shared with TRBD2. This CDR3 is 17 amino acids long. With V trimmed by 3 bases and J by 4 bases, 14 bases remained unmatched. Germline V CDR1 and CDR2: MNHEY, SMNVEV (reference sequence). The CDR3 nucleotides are TGTGCCAGCAGTTTCACGGTGGGGAGGGCCCGGGTAGAGACCCAGTACTTC. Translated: CASSFTVGRARVETQYF.

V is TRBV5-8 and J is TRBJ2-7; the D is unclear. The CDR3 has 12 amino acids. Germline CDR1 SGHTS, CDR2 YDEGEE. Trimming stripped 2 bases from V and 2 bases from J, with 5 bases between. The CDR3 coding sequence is TGTGCCAGCAGCTTCGGAGCCTACGAGCAGTACTTC. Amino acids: CASSFGAYEQYF.

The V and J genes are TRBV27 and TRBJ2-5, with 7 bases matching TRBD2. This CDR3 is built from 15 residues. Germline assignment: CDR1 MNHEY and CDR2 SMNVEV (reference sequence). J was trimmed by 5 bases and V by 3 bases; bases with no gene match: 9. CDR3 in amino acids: CASSLGGPWVETQYF. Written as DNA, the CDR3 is TGTGCCAGCAGTTTGGGAGGGCCGTGGGTTGAGACCCAGTACTTC.

The CDR3 loop reads CASSLGPGGLEQFF. The CDR3, as DNA: TGTGCCAGCAGCTTAGGGCCTGGAGGCCTTGAGCAGTTCTTC. The rearrangement uses TRBV7-9 and TRBJ2-1, with D possibly matching TRBD2 (5 bases). Germline V gives CDR1 SEHNR, CDR2 FQNEAQ (reference sequence). This CDR3 region has 14 residues. Trimming took off 1 base at V and 9 bases at J, with 13 bases between the two ends.

The chain's CDR3 is CSVGGRSYNEQFF. The CDR3 DNA is TGCAGCGTGGGGGGGAGATCCTACAATGAGCAGTTCTTC. V is TRBV29-1 and J is TRBJ2-1; 7 positions match TRBD2. CDR3 size: 13 residues. With V trimmed by 6 bases and J by 1 base, 3 bases remained unmatched. The germline V gene encodes CDR1 SQVTM and CDR2 ANQGSEA.

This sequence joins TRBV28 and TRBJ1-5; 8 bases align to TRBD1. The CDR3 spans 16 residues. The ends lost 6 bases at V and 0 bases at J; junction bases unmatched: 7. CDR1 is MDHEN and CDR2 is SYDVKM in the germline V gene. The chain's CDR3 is CASSPIGQGSNQPQHF. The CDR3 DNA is TGTGCCAGCAGCCCAATCGGACAGGGTAGCAATCAGCCCCAGCATTTT. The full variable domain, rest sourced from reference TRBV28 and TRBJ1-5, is DVKVTQSSRYLVKRTGEKVFLECVQDMDHENMFWYRQDPGLGLRLIYFSYDVKMKEKGDIPEGYSVSREKKERFSLILESASTNQTSMYLCASSPIGQGSNQPQHFGDGTRLSIL.

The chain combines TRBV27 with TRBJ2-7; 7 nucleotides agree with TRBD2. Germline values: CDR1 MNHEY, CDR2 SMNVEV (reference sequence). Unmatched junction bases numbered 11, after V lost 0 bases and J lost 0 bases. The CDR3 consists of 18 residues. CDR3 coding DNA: TGTGCCAGCAGTTTATCGATGGCGGGGGTGACAAACTCCTACGAGCAGTACTTC. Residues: CASSLSMAGVTNSYEQYF.

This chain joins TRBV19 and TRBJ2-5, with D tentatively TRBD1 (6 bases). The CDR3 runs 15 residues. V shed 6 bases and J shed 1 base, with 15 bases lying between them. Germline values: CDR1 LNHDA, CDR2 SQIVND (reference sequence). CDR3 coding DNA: TGTGCCAGTAGAGGGGGACGAAACTCCCAAGAGACCCAGTACTTC. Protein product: CASRGGRNSQETQYF. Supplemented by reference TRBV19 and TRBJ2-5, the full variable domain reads DGGITQSPKYLFRKEGQNVTLSCEQNLNHDAMYWYRQDPGQGLRLIYYSQIVNDFQKGDIAEGYSVSREKKESFPLTVTSAQKNPTAFYLCASRGGRNSQETQYFGPGTRLLVL.

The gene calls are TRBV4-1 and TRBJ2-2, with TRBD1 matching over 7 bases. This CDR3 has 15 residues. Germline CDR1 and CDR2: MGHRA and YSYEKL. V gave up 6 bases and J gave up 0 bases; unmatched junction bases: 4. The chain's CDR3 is CASSAGQANTGELFF. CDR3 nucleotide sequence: TGCGCCAGCAGTGCCGGACAGGCGAACACCGGGGAGCTGTTTTTT.

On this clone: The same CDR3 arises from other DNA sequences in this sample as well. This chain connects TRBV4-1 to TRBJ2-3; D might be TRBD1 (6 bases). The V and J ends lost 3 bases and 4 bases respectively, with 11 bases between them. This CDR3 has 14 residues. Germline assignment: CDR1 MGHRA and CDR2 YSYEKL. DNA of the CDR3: TGCGCCAGCAGCCACCTTGGGGGCGCAGATACGCAGTATTTT. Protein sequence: CASSHLGGADTQYF.

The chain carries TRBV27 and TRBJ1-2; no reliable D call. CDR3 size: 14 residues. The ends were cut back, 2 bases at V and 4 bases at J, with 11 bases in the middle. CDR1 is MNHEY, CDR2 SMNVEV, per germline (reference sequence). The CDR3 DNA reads TGTGCCAGCAGTTTACTGGCAGGAGCCTATGGCTACACCTTC. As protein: CASSLLAGAYGYTF.

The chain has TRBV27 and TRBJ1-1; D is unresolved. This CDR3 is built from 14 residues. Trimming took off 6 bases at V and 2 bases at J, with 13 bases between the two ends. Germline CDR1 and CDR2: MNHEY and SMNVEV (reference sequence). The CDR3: CASSLGRPNTEAFF. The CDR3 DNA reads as TGTGCCAGCAGCCTTGGACGGCCAAACACTGAAGCTTTCTTT.

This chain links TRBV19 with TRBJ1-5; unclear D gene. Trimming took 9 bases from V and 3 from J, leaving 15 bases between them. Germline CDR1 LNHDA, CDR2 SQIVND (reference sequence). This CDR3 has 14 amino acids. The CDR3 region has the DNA TGTGCCAGCGTATCCTGGGAAAACAATCAGCCCCAGCATTTT. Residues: CASVSWENNQPQHF.

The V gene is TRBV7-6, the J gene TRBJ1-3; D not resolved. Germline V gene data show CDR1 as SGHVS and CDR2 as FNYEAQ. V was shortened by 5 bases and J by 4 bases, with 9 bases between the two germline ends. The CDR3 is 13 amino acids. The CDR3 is CASSSGPGNTIYF. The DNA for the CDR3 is TGTGCCAGCAGCAGCGGTCCCGGAAACACCATATATTTT.

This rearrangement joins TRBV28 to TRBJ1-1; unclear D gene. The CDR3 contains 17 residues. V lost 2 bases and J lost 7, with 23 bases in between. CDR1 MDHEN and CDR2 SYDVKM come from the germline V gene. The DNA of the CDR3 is TGTGCCAGCAGTTTACTCCTTGTGTCAGTGGTTGGGAATGAAGCTTTCTTT. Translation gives CASSLLLVSVVGNEAFF.